What follows describes a single T cell receptor beta chain. Germline loops: CDR1 SEHNR, CDR2 FQNEAQ (reference sequence). Trimming removed 1 base from V and 2 bases from J, with 17 bases in between. The CDR3 loop spans 18 amino acids. This sample is drawn from a study of OX40 agonist ivuxolimab in advanced cancers. Assay: immunoSEQ multiplex PCR; the TCRdb copy retains only in-frame clones and omits some. The sample has 120,000 or so clones, around 93% seen once. This TCR was sampled from an adult with an advanced solid tumor such as melanoma, head and neck, liver or kidney cancer. This specimen was CD4+ or CD8+ T cells sorted from blood, taken in a trial of the OX40 agonist ivuxolimab. The chain employs TRBV7-9 and TRBJ1-4, with D perhaps matching TRBD1 (5 bases). CDR3 residues: CASSLGRDLIGTNEKLFF. The CDR3 DNA reads as TGTGCCAGCAGCTTAGGAAGGGACCTCATAGGGACTAATGAAAAACTGTTTTTT.